This T cell receptor beta chain was identified in a study of T cells in Graves' hyperthyroidism and ophthalmopathy. Study outcomes and limitations: Clonotypes that were expanded in thyroid above 0.001 mostly appeared in blood too. A median about 6 months before onset, the model predicted ophthalmopathy.

Researchers took RNA transcripts and amplified the TCR beta CDR3 regions from them. TCR CDR3 underwent first-round RT-PCR with the HTBI primer set. MiXCR, applied by TCRdb to the multiplex PCR reads, yields one record per CDR3 protein. The sample yields fewer than 400,000 distinct CDR3 sequences, 15% to 19% seen once. Those with hyperthyroidism were 18 to 65 years old, newly diagnosed, and ill for under 2 months. Diagnostic assessment was based on clinical symptoms, serum thyroxine and TRAb, thyroid ultrasound and orbital computed tomography. CDR1 is SGHVS, CDR2 FQNEAQ, per germline. The CDR3 has 17 amino acids. V lost 5 bases and J lost 4; bases outside the gene matches: 16. In its sample, this clonotype was seen many times. Its matching antigen is unknown.

Source material: blood. This clonotype originated in a woman younger than 35 with Graves' hyperthyroidism that later progressed to Graves' ophthalmopathy. The chain employs TRBV7-8 and TRBJ1-1; 7 nucleotides align to TRBD1. The CDR3 coding sequence is TGTGCCAGCAGCCCGTACCGGGACAGTACGGGTAGCACTGAAGCTTTCTTT. The encoded protein is CASSPYRDSTGSTEAFF. The full variable domain, its missing parts supplied by reference TRBV7-8 and TRBJ1-1, is GAGVSQSPRYKVAKRGQDVALRCDPISGHVSLFWYQQALGQGPEFLTYFQNEAQLDKSGLPSDRFFAERPEGSVSTLKIQRTQQEDSAVYLCASSPYRDSTGSTEAFFGQGTRLTVV.